This TCR beta chain stems from a study of blood T cell repertoires in COVID-19. At the level of the study: From the United States, Italy and Spain came samples of acute and convalescent COVID-19. Nucleic acid was either cDNA or gDNA, and it came from T cells, B-cell-depleted T cells, or PBMCs.

This clone came up a few times. Trimming removed 5 bases from V and 5 bases from J, with 19 bases in between. CDR1 is LNHDA, CDR2 SQIVND, per germline (reference sequence). This CDR3 spans 16 amino acids. Authors' methods: Nucleated cell counts were estimated from reference gene primer amplification. This table comes from immunoSEQ multiplex PCR, and its TCRdb copy is limited to in-frame clones, with some not included. The DNA gave D and trimming, while V, J and clone size come from that table. The sample contains tens of thousands of clones, around 80% of which appear only once. Sequencing used peripheral blood. The TCR originated in an older man with active or convalescent COVID-19. The chain couples TRBV19 to TRBJ1-5; D may be TRBD1 (6 bases). CDR3 nucleotide sequence: TGTGCCAGTAGTTCATACAGGGAGGGCGTGTATCAGCCCCAGCATTTT. Protein product: CASSSYREGVYQPQHF.